This T cell receptor (beta chain) was sequenced in a study of cytomegalovirus exposure and HLA in healthy donors (dated by TCRdb to the late 2010s). For the wider study: According to an earlier analysis of 587 of the donors, 150 million to 200 million T cells yielded roughly 100 million unique TCR beta sequences and 276 Gb of sequence data. In an earlier analysis of roughly 600 of the donors, high-throughput TCR beta sequencing was used to judge whether each TCR beta V gene segment behaved as functional or pseudogenic. An early release that covered about 600 HLA-typed donors contained about 290 gigabases of sequencing data and about 93 million unique TCR sequences. In the later analysis, no new phenotypic data were used to find candidate immune exposures; instead, reliance was placed on TCR beta sequences and their occurrence across donors. To study patterns of TCR occurrence, a later analysis re-analyzed previously published TCR beta repertoires from several hundred donors and added high-resolution HLA genotyping. HLA typing included class I and class II loci at four-digit resolution. Donor age, sex, ethnicity and CMV serostatus were collected together with the repertoire data. Every discovery cohort repertoire had been produced on one sequencing platform. To predict cytomegalovirus infection status, the study brought together high-throughput TCR immunosequencing, statistical association of individual TCRs with disease status, and machine learning. The study aimed to test whether cataloging public T cell receptors could reveal signatures of past pathogen exposure. Across approximately 400 genotyped donors of the cohort, an average of about 220,000 unique TCR beta nucleotide sequences per donor were sequenced, and approximately 19% of those sequences were non-productive. Genome-wide SNP genotypes for about 65% of the roughly 670 donors were used in a later genetic analysis, which treated that subset as a discovery cohort. The genetic ancestry cluster associated with self-reported Caucasian donors included 65% to 90% of the 350 to 500 genotyped donors. Using immunosequencing, the study profiled T cell repertoires from 666 subjects and related those repertoires to cytomegalovirus serostatus. The number of typed donors differed by locus: roughly 629-640 for A, B, C, DRB1 and DQB1; 500 to 550 for DQA1; 600 to 610 for DPA1; and 400 to 480 for DPB1. A separate validation cohort of 100 to 150 different subjects was used in addition to the 666-subject first cohort. Several DR-DQ haplotypes were handled as single units for association and clustering because linkage in the cohort was strong. The research as a whole found: The presence/absence analyses assumed that sequencing depth was roughly uniform across donors, and that assumption may not be true. Compared with the approximately 670-donor mean, donors in an Asian-associated ancestry cluster had fewer N-insertions in productive TCRs, according to a later genetic analysis. The study gave a list of under 200 TCR beta chains associated with cytomegalovirus. A further reported finding was that TCR beta sequences accurately predicted the HLA-A and HLA-B alleles for most subjects in the first cohort. Several of the top co-occurrence clusters appeared to be linked to parvovirus B19, influenza, CMV and Epstein-Barr virus, according to a later analysis. A later analysis found that TCR association rates varied across HLA loci, with DRB1 alleles showing the most associated TCRs and HLA-C alleles the fewest. Some IMGT-functional V segments, including TRBV6-2 and TRBV6-3, could not be told apart with the 87-base-pair reads, so those segments were excluded. Because counts were too low, about 18 rarely observed V segments, including chromosome 9 orphons, were excluded from the earlier analysis of 587 of the donors. In a later genetic analysis, a missense DCLRE1C variant was associated with V-gene and J-gene trimming of TCR beta chains, and the association was replicated in an independent cohort. A cluster of highly shared sequence variants was judged likely to represent a technical artifact of the sequencing pipeline. A later analysis found that most CMV-associated TCR beta chains appeared HLA-restricted, with HLA associations seemingly driven largely by CMV exposure. Correlated functional status among segregating V segments might be attributable to linkage disequilibrium, but an unknown experimental factor could not be ruled out. Assigning TCR associations to individual alleles was difficult when HLA alleles, especially DR and DQ, strongly co-occurred. In a later analysis, HLA-associated TCR beta chains showed more clonal expansion and lower generation probabilities than non-associated chains that were equally common. According to the authors, the approach could potentially be generalized to other disease states and immunological phenotypes. The cohort was sequenced for TCR beta chains only, and without alpha or paired-chain data the features that could be detected were limited. While some public TCRs were present in many individuals, most TCR sequences turned up only very rarely across donors. An earlier analysis of around 540 of the donors showed that most TCR beta V segments appeared in productive rearrangements either about 90% or about 30% of the time, which broadly matched IMGT annotations. The only immune exposure information available for the cohort was CMV serostatus. In vitro tests confirmed that a few of the cytomegalovirus-associated TCR beta chains recognize cytomegalovirus antigens. In a later analysis, 16,951 TCR beta sequences were associated with specific HLA alleles at a false discovery rate of 0.05. HLA typing was unavailable for some donors at each locus, so association tests used only the typed subset. The classifier was reported to diagnose cytomegalovirus status with high specificity and sensitivity in both the original and validation cohorts.

The cohort comprised fewer than 750 healthy bone marrow donors. At the time of sampling, every cohort member was nominally healthy, though immune exposures that went unrecorded were likely present. Of the 690 or so cohort members, 250 to 300 had positive CMV serostatus and 350 to 450 had negative CMV serostatus, and CMV serostatus was not recorded for the donor. A peripheral blood sample was collected from each donor, and TCR beta sequencing was performed on peripheral blood mononuclear cells. The Qiagen DNeasy Blood Extraction Kit was used to extract genomic DNA from the blood cell samples. The protocol used for the library was the immunoSEQ multiplex PCR assay. For the multiplex PCR, a mixture combining 60 forward primers for TCR Vbeta segments and 13 reverse primers for TCR Jbeta segments was used. The CDR3 region of rearranged TCR beta genes was amplified from genomic DNA by a multiplex PCR assay. Amplified TCR beta libraries were sequenced as 87-base-pair reads on the Illumina HiSeq System. The study's processing was this. A later analysis tallied 80 million to 95 million unique TCR beta chains across the roughly 610 repertoires, and about 12 million of those chains were shared by two or more donors. To remove PCR and sequencing errors, raw reads were error-corrected and collapsed into unique sequences using a nearest-neighbor algorithm that merged closely related sequences. CDR3 sequences were aligned to IMGT reference sequences to assign V, D and J gene segments. For a sequence to be retained, a match of at least six nucleotides to both a V gene segment and a J gene segment was required. Rearrangements were classified as productive when the CDR3 lacked stop codons and remained in frame with V and J, and all other rearrangements were classified as non-productive. CDR3 was defined by IMGT convention, running from the second conserved V-encoded cysteine to the conserved J-encoded phenylalanine. The earlier analysis of some 580 of the donors excluded any sequence lacking an unambiguous match to a single V gene segment. In an earlier analysis of 450 to 700 of the donors, V segments were called functional above 56.7% productive rearrangements and were called segregating when the between-donor standard deviation exceeded 5%. A statistical classification framework was built for diagnosing cytomegalovirus status from the catalog of TCR beta chain sequences. V and J gene assignment, in a later analysis, came from comparing TCR nucleotide sequences with IMGT/GENE-DB human TR gene sequences. The TCRdist pipeline was used in a later analysis to assign CDR3 sequences and most-parsimonious VDJ recombination scenarios. In a later analysis, every TCR beta chain was defined by the combination of its CDR3 amino acid sequence and its V-gene family, and reads without a unique V-gene family were dropped. As a way to deal with suspected cross-contamination and a sequencing artifact, a later analysis dropped roughly 620 nucleotide sequences that were highly shared and had low generation probability. In a later analysis, a clonal expansion index was calculated for each public chain from normalized within-repertoire ranks of inferred template counts. In a later analysis, generation probabilities were computed with a VDJ recombination model fitted to out-of-frame rearrangements, and the resulting probabilities were checked against IGoR. Hypergeometric tests were used in a later analysis to score TCR-TCR, TCR-HLA and TCR-CMV co-occurrence, with a repertoire-size bias correction applied to the TCR pairs. To estimate false discovery rates, a later analysis permuted the HLA or CMV assignments 20 times. In a later analysis, co-occurring TCRs were grouped with DBSCAN, and TCRdist sequence similarity was added when clustering was performed within HLA-allele-positive subsets. Repertoires with fewer than 30,000 or more than 120,000 public chains, plus five repertoires with anomalous nucleotide sharing, were excluded from co-occurrence clustering. Held by TCRdb, this immuneACCESS table contains in-frame sequences only and omits some clones. Under half of the omission traces to an unresolved V gene where checked; the cause of the rest is unknown. V, J and clone size are those of that table, while D and trimming were read from the DNA. For this sample the table gives 43,000 or so clones, of which roughly 60% were detected only once. In total, the top ten clones hold about 8.7% of the sample.

On this clone itself: Its antigen has not been determined. The sample holds no much larger clone one base away, and base qualities are not on file.

From the cysteine up to the phenylalanine, the CDR3 has a length of 13 residues. CDR3 DNA only is kept here, 39 bases in frame from base 1. Reading the germline V gene gives CDR1 SGHAT and CDR2 FQNNGV. V sheds 8 bases and J sheds 2 bases, leaving 13 bases between their ends. This sequence originates from a human donor in good health. Specimen: PBMCs. Rearrangement joined TRBV11-2 to TRBJ2-7, with TRBD2 tentatively as D gene (6 bases match). The DNA sequence is as follows: TGTGCCAGCGGGGACGGGACTGCCTACGAGCAGTACTTC. Its translation reads: CASGDGTAYEQYF.